Each of the 9 T cell receptor beta chains below was sequenced from the same sample in a study of blood T cells in healthy people across ages. A second PCR, run for about 7 to 11 cycles, used a sample-barcoded 5' primer plus a J-beta primer mix. TCRdb re-derived calls from the 5' RACE reads in MiXCR, one entry per CDR3 protein. This sample has about 1 million distinct CDR3 sequences, with around 45% found just once. The specimen was blood. Every receptor here comes from a woman between 55 and 75 years old in good health.

The chain links TRBV25-1 to TRBJ2-7; tentatively, D is TRBD1 (6 bases). In germline, CDR1 is MGHDK, CDR2 SYGVNS. This CDR3 region has 15 residues. V was shortened by 4 bases and J by 0 bases, with 13 bases between the two germline ends. CDR3 bases: TGTGCCAGCAGTGCAGGACAGTCGAGCTCCTACGAGCAGTACTTC. Translating gives CASSAGQSSSYEQYF.

This chain uses TRBV4-2 with TRBJ1-2, with D possibly matching TRBD1 (6 bases). From germline, CDR1 is LGHNA and CDR2 YNFKEQ. The ends were cut back, 3 bases at V and 2 bases at J, with 13 bases in the middle. The CDR3 extends over 15 amino acids. DNA for the CDR3: TGTGCCAGCAGCCATACAGGGTTTGAAAACTATGGCTACACCTTC. It codes for CASSHTGFENYGYTF.

As concerns this clonotype: Germline is not matched at one junction end, which may reflect a read error. The CDR3 nucleotides are TGTCCCAGCAGCTTAGACAGGGGGTCGACAGATACGCAGTATTTT. Translation gives CPSSLDRGSTDTQYF. The chain combines TRBV7-9 with TRBJ2-3, with TRBD1 identical over 9 bases. Per the germline V gene, CDR1 is SEHNR and CDR2 is FQNEAQ (reference sequence). The CDR3 spans 15 residues.

The chain couples TRBV29-1 to TRBJ2-7, with D unclear. The V end lost 7 bases, the J end lost 1 base, and 11 bases lay between the germline ends. This CDR3 region has 12 residues. The germline V gene encodes CDR1 SQVTM and CDR2 ANQGSEA. CDR3 bases: TGCAGCGCCGTTACCGGTTCCTACGAGCAGTACTTC. Translated, it gives CSAVTGSYEQYF.

The chain joins TRBV20-1 to TRBJ2-1; 8 nucleotides agree with TRBD2. The CDR3 length is 13 residues. V was pared by 3 bases and J by 8 bases, with 6 bases of the junction left unmatched. Germline values: CDR1 DFQATT, CDR2 SNEGSKA (reference sequence). The CDR3 DNA sequence: TGCAGTGCTAGGAGCGGGGGAATTCATGAGCAGTTCTTC. Translating it yields CSARSGGIHEQFF.

The chain employs TRBV27 and TRBJ2-3, with 7 bases aligning to TRBD1. The CDR3 runs 14 residues. Germline V gene sequence: CDR1 MNHEY, CDR2 SMNVEV (reference sequence). After removal of 6 bases from V and 4 bases from J, the junction contained 7 bases not matched to a gene. CDR3 nucleotide sequence: TGTGCCAGCAGAGAGATAGGGGGCGCAGATACGCAGTATTTT. Protein product: CASREIGGADTQYF.

Only a few counts were recorded for this clonotype. The rearrangement uses TRBV6-5 and TRBJ2-7; a weak D match, TRBD1 (6 bases). The CDR3 extends over 11 amino acids. Trimming took off 2 bases at V and 7 bases at J, with 6 bases between the two ends. Germline lookup yields CDR1 MNHEY and CDR2 SVGAGI. CDR3 region: CASSYDREQYF. The CDR3, as DNA: TGTGCCAGCAGTTACGACAGGGAGCAGTACTTC.

This clonotype has only a few counts. This rearrangement joins TRBV27 to TRBJ2-5, with 12 bases identical to TRBD2. The CDR3 spans 18 residues. The J segment lost 2 bases and the V segment lost 5 bases, leaving 12 bases of the junction unmatched. CDR1 is MNHEY and CDR2 is SMNVEV in the germline V gene (reference sequence). CDR3 sequence (DNA): TGTGCCAGCAGTGGGCAGACTAGCGGGAGTTTCCTTCAAGAGACCCAGTACTTC. Translated, it gives CASSGQTSGSFLQETQYF.

CDR3 amino acids: CSARSIRTYEQYF. Written as DNA, the CDR3 is TGCAGTGCTCGGTCCATCAGAACCTACGAGCAGTACTTC. This rearrangement joins TRBV20-1 to TRBJ2-7; no reliable D call. The CDR3 extends over 13 amino acids. In germline, CDR1 is DFQATT, CDR2 SNEGSKA (reference sequence). Trimming removed 5 bases at V and 2 bases at J, with 13 bases between.